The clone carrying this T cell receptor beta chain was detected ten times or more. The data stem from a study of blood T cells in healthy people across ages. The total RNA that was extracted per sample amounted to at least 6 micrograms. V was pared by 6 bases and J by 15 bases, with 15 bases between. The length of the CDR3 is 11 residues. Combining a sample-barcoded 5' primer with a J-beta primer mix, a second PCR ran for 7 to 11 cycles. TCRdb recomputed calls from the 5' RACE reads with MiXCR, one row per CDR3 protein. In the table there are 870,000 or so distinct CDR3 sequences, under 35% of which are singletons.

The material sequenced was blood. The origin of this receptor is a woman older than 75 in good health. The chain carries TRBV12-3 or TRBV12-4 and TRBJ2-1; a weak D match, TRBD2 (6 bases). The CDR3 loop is CASSLGGPWFF. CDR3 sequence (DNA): TGTGCCAGCAGCCTGGGGGGACCGTGGTTCTTC.